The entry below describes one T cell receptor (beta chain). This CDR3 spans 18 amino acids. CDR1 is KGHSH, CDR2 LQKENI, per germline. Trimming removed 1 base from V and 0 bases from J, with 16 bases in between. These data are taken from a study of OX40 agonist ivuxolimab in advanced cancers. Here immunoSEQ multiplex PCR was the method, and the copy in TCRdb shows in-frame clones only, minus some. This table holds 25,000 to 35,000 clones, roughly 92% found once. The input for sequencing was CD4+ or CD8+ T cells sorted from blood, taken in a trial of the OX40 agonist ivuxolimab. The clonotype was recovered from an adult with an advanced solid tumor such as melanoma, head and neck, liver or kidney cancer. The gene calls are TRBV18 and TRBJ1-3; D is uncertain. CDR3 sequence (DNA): TGTGCCAGCTCACCACGGAGAGGCACAGTTCACTCTGGAAACACCATATATTTT. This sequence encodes CASSPRRGTVHSGNTIYF.